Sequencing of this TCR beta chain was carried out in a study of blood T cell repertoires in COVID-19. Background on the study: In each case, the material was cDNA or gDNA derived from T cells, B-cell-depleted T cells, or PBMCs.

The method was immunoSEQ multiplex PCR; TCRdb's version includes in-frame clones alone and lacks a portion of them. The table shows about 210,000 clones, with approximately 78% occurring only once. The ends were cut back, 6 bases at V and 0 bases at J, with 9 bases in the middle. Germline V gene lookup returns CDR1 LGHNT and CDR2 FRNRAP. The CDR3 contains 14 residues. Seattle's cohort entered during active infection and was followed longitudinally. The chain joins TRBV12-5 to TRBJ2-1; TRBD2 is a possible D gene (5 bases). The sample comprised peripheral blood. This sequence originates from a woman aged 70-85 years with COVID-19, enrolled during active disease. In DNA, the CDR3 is TGTGCTAGTGGAGGAGGTGGCTCCTACAATGAGCAGTTCTTC. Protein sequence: CASGGGGSYNEQFF.